The TCR beta chain under discussion was sequenced for a study of blood T cell repertoires in COVID-19. Clones were sequenced by immunoSEQ multiplex PCR, and TCRdb holds only the in-frame ones, with some missing. The table lists some 250,000 clones, around nine tenths of them singletons. The clonotype comes from an older woman with active or convalescent COVID-19. The sequencing sample was made of peripheral blood.

The CDR3 sequence is CASSSDRGQYEQYF. CDR3 nucleotides: TGTGCCAGCAGCTCGGACAGGGGGCAATACGAGCAGTACTTC. The J gene is TRBJ2-7, the V gene TRBV5-6, with TRBD1 matching over 11 bases. The V gene end was trimmed by 3 bases and the J gene end by 4 bases; junction bases not matched to a gene: 3. CDR3 length: 14 amino acids. Germline CDR1 is SGHDT and CDR2 is YYEEEE.